This TCR beta chain was found in a study of T cells after yellow fever vaccination (dated by TCRdb to 2018 to 2020). Regarding the research as a whole: The SMART-Seq v4 Ultra Low Input RNA kit was used to prepare libraries from fractions with low cell numbers. Blood was collected at multiple timepoints before and after primary and secondary immunization, and bulk PBMC replicates and cell subsets were isolated. To track T-cell clones before and after primary and booster YFV17D yellow fever vaccination, bulk TCR alpha and beta repertoires were sequenced longitudinally. Two healthy male donors, one aged 18 to 30 and one aged 30 to 40 years, were included in the cohort. Paper-wide results and their limitations: Compared with the primary T-cell response, the secondary T-cell response was weaker but faster, peaking on day 5 rather than day 15. A small fraction of clonotypes showed up in both the CD4 and CD8 compartments, probably as a result of convergent recombination. Because the study included only two donors, the extent to which the findings can be generalized is limited. Computational filtering was needed because FACS-sorted repertoires could contain abundant contaminating clonotypes from the bulk population. Most clones expanded after primary vaccination (around 96% of CD4 and approximately 86% of CD8) were re-detected after the booster, suggesting that broad memory maintenance occurred.

Explained via the paper, the treatment or condition label denotes: live attenuated yellow fever vaccine strain. Two biological replicates of bulk PBMCs were collected at each blood-draw timepoint. PBMCs were isolated from peripheral blood using a standard Ficoll-Paque protocol. RNA was extracted with TriZol from bulk PBMCs, CD4 and CD8 fractions, and dextramer-positive and dextramer-negative fractions. TCR cDNA was made using 5'RACE template switching, a step that added a universal primer site and unique molecular identifiers. cDNA synthesis was primed from both the TCR alpha and TCR beta constant segments. Libraries were amplified in two PCR steps, with sample barcodes and sequencing adapters added in the second step. Sequencing of libraries was done on Illumina HiSeq 2500 (2x100 bp) or NovaSeq (2x150 bp). Per the original workflow: MIGEC handled demultiplexing of reads and collapsing into UMI consensus sequences, while MiXCR performed V(D)J alignment. Vaccine-responding clonotypes were defined with edgeR using replicate PBMC samples, requiring FDR below 0.01 and a log2 fold change above 5 up to day 15. CD4 or CD8 identity was assigned to each bulk clonotype according to whether the clonotype was present at higher abundance in the sequenced CD4 repertoire or the sequenced CD8 repertoire. TCRdb's own reprocessing of the public reads used fastp at Q25 and MiXCR and kept productive beta chains. One record per CDR3 amino acid sequence lists the most common genes and DNA. These V and J calls originate from TCRdb's pipeline instead of the authors' own analysis. This sample lists nearly 550,000 distinct CDR3 sequences; 15% to 20% were detected once. The ten largest clones represent 14% of the sample.

This clonotype came up a few times. The specificity of this receptor is unknown. No much larger clone exists at a distance of one base, and base qualities are not known. From the cysteine up to the phenylalanine, the CDR3 has a length of 14 residues. Only the CDR3 part of the read is kept: 42 bases, read in frame from the first base. V trim: 10 bases; J trim: 3 bases; unmatched bases: 5. This chain joins TRBV12-3 or TRBV12-4 to TRBJ2-1, and 11 junction bases match TRBD2. The sample was PBMCs, taken 15 days after the yellow fever booster vaccination. The sequence derives from a man aged 25 to 40 who received the YFV17D yellow fever vaccine. The CDR3: CATTSGSSYNEQFF. The DNA sequence reads TGTGCCACCACTAGCGGGAGTAGCTACAATGAGCAGTTCTTC.